These 3 T cell receptor beta chains were sequenced from one sample in a study of follicular helper T cells after annual influenza vaccination. Time point in this sample: 2015-2016 season, 7 days after influenza vaccination. The assay was immunoSEQ multiplex PCR, and TCRdb's table has in-frame clones only and misses some. The sample consists of some 1,500 clones, about 65% of them appearing once. The material was CXCR5+ CD38+ circulating T follicular helper cells from blood, obtained 7 days after influenza vaccination. The subset: circulating Tfh, non-naive CD4+CXCR5+PD-1+ (ICOS+CD38+ or ICOS-CD38-). All receptors come from an adult who received the influenza vaccine.

CDR3 bases: TGTGCCAGCAGCTCCCAGGCAGGGACCTACAATGAGCAGTTCTTC. It codes for CASSSQAGTYNEQFF. The V call is TRBV7-9, the J call TRBJ2-1; a possible D gene is TRBD1 (5 bases). The CDR3 has 15 amino acids. Per germline, CDR1 SEHNR and CDR2 FQNEAQ (reference sequence). V lost 4 bases and J lost 2, with 12 bases in between. Full variable domain (outside the CDR3, taken from reference TRBV7-9 and TRBJ2-1): DTGVSQNPRHKITKRGQNVTFRCDPISEHNRLYWYRQTLGQGPEFLTYFQNEAQLEKSRLLSDRFSAERPKGSFSTLEIQRTEQGDSAMYLCASSSQAGTYNEQFFGPGTRLTVL.

This clone was counted between two and nine times. The chain couples TRBV28 to TRBJ1-2; no clear D. The V end was cut by 8 bases, the J end by 2 bases, with 6 bases between. The CDR3 runs 11 residues. Germline CDR1 and CDR2: MDHEN and SYDVKM. Written as DNA, the CDR3 is TGTGCCAGCTTCGCCAACTATGGCTACACCTTC. Its protein is CASFANYGYTF.

This clone was detected only once. The J gene is TRBJ2-7, the V gene TRBV5-1, with D possibly matching TRBD2 (6 bases). The germline gives CDR1 SGHRS, CDR2 YFSETQ. V lost 5 bases and J 2 bases, leaving 17 bases between the germline ends. The CDR3 sequence is 15 residues long. CDR3 in DNA: TGCGCCAGCAGTCTAGTCGAGCGGGCCCCCTACGAGCAGTACTTC. Amino acids: CASSLVERAPYEQYF.